A single sample gave rise to the 27 T cell receptor beta chains below, sequenced in a study of blood T cell repertoires in COVID-19. Data came from immunoSEQ multiplex PCR; TCRdb stores just in-frame clones and leaves some out. The sample includes some 290,000 clones, 85% to 90% of them seen just once. Sequencing input: peripheral blood. These receptors all come from a woman aged 25 to 39 with COVID-19, enrolled during active disease.

This rearrangement joins TRBV2 to TRBJ1-3; possibly TRBD1 for D (6 bases). Germline V gene lookup returns CDR1 SNHLY and CDR2 FYNNEI. The length of the CDR3 is 16 residues. The V end was cut by 7 bases, the J end by 0 bases, with 16 bases between. The CDR3 spells CASTMDSSPSGNTIYF. CDR3 DNA sequence: TGTGCCAGCACCATGGACAGTTCCCCCTCTGGAAACACCATATATTTT. Variable domain in full (rest from reference TRBV2 and TRBJ1-3): EPEVTQTPSHQVTQMGQEVILRCVPISNHLYFYWYRQILGQKVEFLVSFYNNEISEKSEIFDDQFSVERPDGSNFTLKIRSTKLEDSAMYFCASTMDSSPSGNTIYFGEGSWLTVV.

There are a few counts of this clone. The rearrangement joins TRBV5-1 to TRBJ2-5, with 10 bases lining up with TRBD2. Germline assignment: CDR1 SGHRS and CDR2 YFSETQ. The CDR3 has 17 residues. V trimming: 0 bases; J trimming: 1 base; junction bases outside the gene matches: 6. The CDR3 nucleotides read TGCGCCAGCAGCTTGGACCTAGCGGGAGTTTTCCAAGAGACCCAGTACTTC. Translation: CASSLDLAGVFQETQYF.

This chain links TRBV5-4 with TRBJ1-1, with TRBD1 as a possible D gene (5 bases). Trimming took off 6 bases at V and 4 bases at J, with 19 bases between the two ends. Looked up from germline, CDR1 is SGHNT and CDR2 is YYREEE (reference sequence). The CDR3 spans 15 residues. The CDR3 reads CASTPLPVGGTEAFF. The CDR3 bases are TGTGCCAGCACCCCTCTTCCGGTGGGGGGCACTGAAGCTTTCTTT.

V and J are TRBV28 and TRBJ2-7, with D perhaps TRBD1 (6 bases). Germline loops: CDR1 MDHEN, CDR2 SYDVKM. The CDR3 covers 14 residues. The V end lost 8 bases, the J end lost 5 bases, and 19 bases lay between the germline ends. The DNA of the CDR3 is TGTGCCAGCCAAAGAGGGGGAAAAGGGGACGAGCAGTACTTC. This sequence encodes CASQRGGKGDEQYF.

The J gene is TRBJ1-5, the V gene TRBV2; 9 bases agree with TRBD1. This CDR3 spans 17 amino acids. Germline V gives CDR1 SNHLY, CDR2 FYNNEI. With 9 bases clipped from V and 0 bases from J, the junction kept 12 bases outside the gene matches. This CDR3 reads CASSNGQGTYSNQPQHF. Written as DNA, the CDR3 is TGTGCCAGTAGCAACGGACAGGGGACTTATAGCAATCAGCCCCAGCATTTT.

The genes are TRBV29-1 and TRBJ2-7; unclear D gene. CDR3 length: 11 residues. The V end was cut by 7 bases, the J end by 5 bases, with 12 bases between. The germline gives CDR1 SQVTM, CDR2 ANQGSEA. The CDR3 nucleotides are TGCAGCGGCGGATCGGCGGACGAGCAGTACTTC. It yields the protein CSGGSADEQYF.

CDR3 in DNA: TGTGCCTGGAGAGGGAGTGGGAGTTCACCCCTCCACTTT. It encodes CAWRGSGSSPLHF. The rearrangement uses TRBV30 and TRBJ1-6; D not resolved. CDR3 length: 13 residues. Germline values: CDR1 GTSNPN, CDR2 SVGIG (reference sequence). V lost 3 bases, J lost 9 bases, and 12 bases lay in between.

The gene calls are TRBV19 and TRBJ2-6, with D tentatively TRBD2 (5 bases). The CDR3 runs to 15 residues. V lost 5 bases and J 4 bases, leaving 12 bases between the germline ends. Germline CDR1 is LNHDA and CDR2 is SQIVND (reference sequence). The CDR3 spells CASSLEASGANVLTF. Here the CDR3 DNA reads TGTGCCAGTAGTTTGGAAGCTAGCGGGGCCAACGTCCTGACTTTC.

The chain is built from TRBV29-1 and TRBJ1-3; TRBD1 might be the D (5 bases). CDR1 is SQVTM, CDR2 ANQGSEA, per germline. V was cut by 1 base and J by 1 base, with 5 bases left in between. The CDR3 sequence is 13 residues long. The CDR3 is CSVEAGSGNTIYF. For the CDR3, the DNA is TGCAGCGTTGAAGCAGGGTCTGGAAACACCATATATTTT.

The chain links TRBV30 to TRBJ1-1; D not certain. The CDR3 covers 12 residues. Germline V gene sequence: CDR1 GTSNPN, CDR2 SVGIG (reference sequence). V lost 0 bases to trimming and J lost 9 bases, with 11 bases between them. For the CDR3, the DNA is TGTGCCTGGAGTGTCACGGAGGGTAAAGCTTTCTTT. As protein: CAWSVTEGKAFF.

The V call is TRBV19, the J call TRBJ1-1, with 9 bases lining up with TRBD1. V dropped 5 bases and J dropped 4; count of bases not matched to a gene: 8. This CDR3 has 15 residues. CDR1 is LNHDA and CDR2 is SQIVND in the germline V gene (reference sequence). In DNA form, the CDR3 reads TGTGCCAGTAGTCAAGGGACAGGGTCGGTCACTGAAGCTTTCTTT. Its translation: CASSQGTGSVTEAFF.

The V and J genes are TRBV12-3 or TRBV12-4 and TRBJ1-1; possible D gene TRBD1, 6 bases. The CDR3 is 13 residues long. V was shortened by 7 bases and J by 1 base, with 10 bases between the two germline ends. CDR3 bases: TGTGCCAGCACTCGGACAGCGAACACTGAAGCTTTCTTT. Its translation: CASTRTANTEAFF.

Worth noting for this clone: The identical CDR3 is also encoded by other nucleotide sequences in the sample. V usage is TRBV28 and J usage is TRBJ2-7; 9 bases are a match to TRBD1. There are 16 residues in the CDR3. V was clipped by 3 bases and J by 0 bases; unmatched bases: 6. Germline loops: CDR1 MDHEN, CDR2 SYDVKM. The CDR3 sequence: CASSLTGQGFSYEQYF. The CDR3 nucleotides are TGTGCCAGCAGTTTGACGGGACAGGGATTCTCCTACGAGCAGTACTTC.

This clone is a singleton in its sample. The chain has TRBV28 and TRBJ1-1; the D gene is possibly TRBD1 (6 bases). The CDR3 spans 13 residues. Germline loops: CDR1 MDHEN, CDR2 SYDVKM. The V end lost 7 bases, the J end lost 5 bases, and 14 bases lay between the germline ends. The CDR3 loop reads CASTQQGRTEAFF. CDR3 bases: TGTGCCAGCACCCAACAGGGAAGGACTGAAGCTTTCTTT.

This chain links TRBV11-2 with TRBJ1-4; 8 nucleotides agree with TRBD1. Per the germline V gene, CDR1 is SGHAT and CDR2 is FQNNGV. The CDR3 covers 18 residues. V lost 5 bases and J lost 0; bases outside the gene matches: 11. The CDR3 protein is CASSQTGTGTSTNEKLFF. The CDR3 region has the DNA TGTGCCAGCAGCCAGACCGGGACAGGCACTTCAACTAATGAAAAACTGTTTTTT.

The CDR3 loop reads CASTRAQTGELFF. CDR3 sequence (DNA): TGTGCCAGCACGCGGGCCCAGACCGGGGAGCTGTTTTTT. This chain links TRBV27 with TRBJ2-2, with D possibly being TRBD2 (5 bases). The CDR3 contains 13 residues. Trimming took off 7 bases at V and 5 bases at J, with 11 bases between the two ends. Germline CDR1 reads MNHEY; CDR2 reads SMNVEV (reference sequence).

This chain joins TRBV3-1 (or the pseudogene TRBV3-2) and TRBJ1-1; 9 bases are shared with TRBD1. The length of the CDR3 is 13 residues. Per germline, CDR1 LGHDT and CDR2 YNNKEL (reference sequence). V shed 2 bases and J 8 bases; nucleotides not matched to a gene: 3. Here the CDR3 reads CASSQSTGGEAFF. The CDR3 nucleotides are TGTGCCAGCAGCCAATCAACAGGGGGCGAAGCTTTCTTT.

This clone was seen only once. The chain recombines TRBV19 with TRBJ2-1; TRBD1 matches 7 bases. The CDR3 spans 15 residues. In germline, CDR1 is LNHDA, CDR2 SQIVND (reference sequence). After removal of 9 bases from V and 0 bases from J, the junction contained 8 bases not matched to a gene. The CDR3 loop is CASTAAGGSYNEQFF. DNA for the CDR3: TGTGCCAGCACAGCAGCAGGGGGCTCCTACAATGAGCAGTTCTTC.

The chain couples TRBV25-1 to TRBJ1-2; 9 bases are a match to TRBD1. Germline loops: CDR1 MGHDK, CDR2 SYGVNS. The CDR3 has 14 residues. After removal of 1 base from V and 8 bases from J, the junction contained 5 bases not matched to a gene. CDR3 protein: CASSESRTGDGYTF. The CDR3 region has the DNA TGTGCCAGCAGTGAATCCCGGACAGGGGACGGCTACACCTTC.

The chain combines TRBV4-1 with TRBJ2-1, with 7 bases lining up with TRBD2. V was clipped by 3 bases and J by 4 bases; unmatched bases: 3. CDR1 is MGHRA and CDR2 is YSYEKL in the germline V gene. The CDR3 totals 14 residues. The CDR3 DNA sequence: TGCGCCAGCAGCCATGTCGGGGGGTACAATGAGCAGTTCTTC. Its protein product is CASSHVGGYNEQFF.

The chain is built from TRBV27 and TRBJ2-5; a weak D match, TRBD1 (5 bases). There are 15 residues in the CDR3. Trimming removed 3 bases from V and 6 bases from J, with 17 bases in between. Germline CDR1 MNHEY, CDR2 SMNVEV (reference sequence). Here the CDR3 DNA reads TGTGCCAGCAGTTTGTTTCAGGGTGGTGTACAGACCCAGTACTTC. This translates into CASSLFQGGVQTQYF.

This clone was found a few times. The chain recombines TRBV6-1 with TRBJ1-2; TRBD1 is a possible D gene (5 bases). V lost 3 bases to trimming and J lost 2 bases, with 10 bases between them. Germline V gives CDR1 MNHNS, CDR2 SASEGT. The CDR3 spans 14 residues. CDR3 sequence reads: CASSDPQGNYGYTF. CDR3 DNA: TGTGCCAGCAGTGACCCCCAGGGAAACTATGGCTACACCTTC.

This chain uses TRBV5-1 with TRBJ2-1, with D possibly TRBD2 on 7 matching bases. Germline V gene data show CDR1 as SGHRS and CDR2 as YFSETQ. Trimming left V 10 bases short and J 8 bases short, with 19 bases between. The CDR3 is made up of 13 amino acids. CDR3 protein: CASTPRGGHEQFF. In DNA form, the CDR3 reads TGCGCCTCGACCCCCAGGGGAGGGCATGAGCAGTTCTTC.

This chain links TRBV11-3 with TRBJ2-5, with TRBD1 as a possible D gene (6 bases). The CDR3 runs to 14 residues. Deletions cut 5 bases from V and 4 bases from J, with 14 bases between. The V gene's germline CDR1 is SGHNT and CDR2 YENEEA. The CDR3 loop is CASSPKDSPETQYF. The CDR3 DNA is TGTGCCAGCAGCCCTAAGGACAGCCCAGAGACCCAGTACTTC.

The chain links TRBV19 to TRBJ2-1; 9 bases agree with TRBD2. V lost 2 bases and J lost 1; bases outside the gene matches: 9. The CDR3 totals 18 residues. Germline loops: CDR1 LNHDA, CDR2 SQIVND (reference sequence). In DNA, the CDR3 is TGTGCCAGTAGTATAAGTGGGGCGGGAGGGGATTCCTACAATGAGCAGTTCTTC. The encoded protein is CASSISGAGGDSYNEQFF.

The gene calls are TRBV28 and TRBJ1-5; D unclear. The CDR3 is 12 residues long. V was cut by 5 bases and J by 4 bases, with 6 bases left in between. The germline CDR1 and CDR2 sequences are MDHEN and SYDVKM. The CDR3 here is CASSTLNQPQHF. For the CDR3, the DNA is TGTGCCAGCAGTACCCTAAATCAGCCCCAGCATTTT. The entire variable domain, with the rest obtained from reference TRBV28 and TRBJ1-5, is as follows: DVKVTQSSRYLVKRTGEKVFLECVQDMDHENMFWYRQDPGLGLRLIYFSYDVKMKEKGDIPEGYSVSREKKERFSLILESASTNQTSMYLCASSTLNQPQHFGDGTRLSIL.

The rearrangement joins TRBV29-1 to TRBJ2-7; possible D gene TRBD2, 5 bases. The length of the CDR3 is 11 residues. The germline V gene encodes CDR1 SQVTM and CDR2 ANQGSEA. The V end lost 7 bases, the J end lost 5 bases, and 12 bases lay between the germline ends. The CDR3 sequence is CSAAGVDEQYF. CDR3 DNA: TGCAGCGCCGCGGGCGTTGACGAGCAGTACTTC.